These T cell receptor beta chains were read from a single sample in a study of human T cells and chemical hapten exposure. TCRdb reprocessed the RACE reads via MiXCR and lists one record per CDR3 protein. The sample gives 150,000 to 200,000 distinct CDR3 sequences, about 15% of which show up once; less than 2% is in the top ten. Sequencing was performed on whole blood, taken in connection with sensitization to the hapten diphenylcyclopropenone (DPC). Receptor source: a woman in her 30s with alopecia areata. Some clones in this sample may be carry-over from other donors' samples. The CDR3 runs from the conserved cysteine through the conserved F or W. The D gene is left open where the match is weak. Expanded clones get a size class; other rows say once, few or many, or leave the size out.

v_call	j_call	clone_size	d_call	cdr3_aa	cdr3_nt
TRBV2	TRBJ2-5	many	TRBD1	CASSGDSETQYF	TGTGCCAGCAGTGGGGACAGTGAGACCCAGTACTTC
TRBV30	TRBJ2-2	.	.	CAWSEGFTGELFF	TGTGCCTGGAGTGAAGGATTCACCGGGGAGCTGTTTTTT
TRBV20-1	TRBJ2-1	many	.	CSARDWQDNEQFF	TGCAGTGCTAGAGATTGGCAGGACAATGAGCAGTTCTTC
TRBV7-3	TRBJ2-2	.	.	CASSFNTGELFF	TGTGCCAGCAGTTTCAACACCGGGGAGCTGTTTTTT
TRBV6-5	TRBJ2-3	few	.	CASSSGAATPDTQYF	TGTGCCAGCAGCTCCGGGGCCGCTACGCCAGATACGCAGTATTTT
TRBV2	TRBJ2-7	.	.	CASSDITPYEQYF	TGTGCCAGCAGTGATATTACCCCCTACGAGCAGTACTTC
TRBV12-3/TRBV12-4	TRBJ1-6	many	TRBD1	CASSLSWADRSSSPLHF	TGTGCCAGCAGCCTTAGCTGGGCGGACAGGTCTTCTTCACCCCTCCACTTT
TRBV12-3/TRBV12-4	TRBJ2-5	.	TRBD2	CASSSGLAGEETQYF	TGTGCCAGCAGTTCCGGACTAGCGGGGGAAGAGACCCAGTACTTC
TRBV5-8	TRBJ1-4	.	.	CASSLEERKNEKLFF	TGTGCCAGCAGCTTGGAGGAACGGAAAAATGAAAAACTGTTTTTT
TRBV7-9	TRBJ1-2	many	.	CASSLGFGAGYTF	TGTGCCAGCAGCTTAGGATTCGGGGCTGGCTACACCTTC
TRBV3-1	TRBJ1-3	.	.	CASSQDLDAPVYTIYF	TGTGCCAGCAGCCAAGATCTTGACGCACCGGTATACACCATATATTTT
TRBV9	TRBJ2-1	many	.	CASSLAPGRRRNEQFF	TGTGCCAGCAGCCTCGCTCCGGGACGCAGGAGAAATGAGCAGTTCTTC
TRBV7-9	TRBJ1-5	few	.	CASSIWGVISPDSNQPQHF	TGTGCCAGCAGCATCTGGGGGGTGATCAGCCCCGATAGCAATCAGCCCCAGCATTTT
TRBV29-1	TRBJ2-3	few	.	CSVDVGRDTQYF	TGCAGCGTTGATGTGGGTAGGGATACGCAGTATTTT
TRBV7-7	TRBJ1-1	.	.	CASSLQVNTEAFF	TGTGCCAGCAGCTTACAAGTTAACACTGAAGCTTTCTTT
TRBV6-1	TRBJ1-6	few	.	CASSERSVNSPLHF	TGTGCCAGCAGTGAACGATCCGTAAATTCACCCCTCCACTTT
TRBV5-4	TRBJ2-3	.	.	CASSFGADTQYF	TGTGCCAGCAGCTTCGGGGCAGATACGCAGTATTTT
TRBV2	TRBJ2-7	few	.	CASSDAAFGDYEQYF	TGTGCCAGCAGTGATGCGGCGTTTGGCGACTACGAGCAGTACTTC
TRBV12-3/TRBV12-4	TRBJ1-2	few	.	CASRTGDTNYGYTF	TGTGCCAGCAGGACGGGAGACACTAACTATGGCTACACCTTC
TRBV10-2	TRBJ1-6	.	.	CASRWGLRDSPLHF	TGCGCCAGTCGGTGGGGGCTTAGGGATTCACCCCTCCACTTT
TRBV5-5	TRBJ2-7	.	TRBD1	CASSLAIGQGSYEQYF	TGTGCCAGCAGCTTGGCCATAGGACAGGGTAGCTACGAGCAGTACTTC
TRBV28	TRBJ1-2	.	.	CASSSDGYYGYTF	TGTGCCAGCAGTTCGGACGGGTACTATGGCTACACCTTC
TRBV20-1	TRBJ2-2	many	.	CSARAGSANTGELFF	TGCAGTGCTAGGGCGGGGAGTGCGAACACCGGGGAGCTGTTTTTT
TRBV11-2	TRBJ1-2	few	TRBD1	CASSLGTTGDGYTF	TGTGCCAGCAGCTTAGGGACTACAGGGGATGGCTACACCTTC
TRBV7-2	TRBJ2-1	.	.	CASSPPDNEQFF	TGTGCCAGCAGTCCCCCAGACAATGAGCAGTTCTTC
TRBV11-2	TRBJ2-7	few	.	CASSLDVGLASYEQYF	TGTGCCAGCAGCTTAGATGTGGGGCTAGCGAGCTACGAGCAGTACTTC
TRBV19	TRBJ2-6	few	.	CASSPISGRGSGANVLTF	TGTGCCAGTTCTCCCATATCGGGACGAGGCTCTGGGGCCAACGTCCTGACTTTC
TRBV12-3/TRBV12-4	TRBJ2-3	.	.	CASSLLRRDTQYF	TGTGCCAGCAGTTTACTGAGGAGAGATACGCAGTATTTT
TRBV28	TRBJ1-1	many	.	CASSREGGAFF	TGTGCCAGCAGCAGGGAAGGAGGCGCTTTCTTT
TRBV7-9	TRBJ2-2	many	.	CASIPGRDSYTGELFF	TGTGCCAGCATCCCGGGAAGAGACTCCTACACCGGGGAGCTGTTTTTT
TRBV7-3	TRBJ2-1	.	.	CASSVTVSNEQFF	TGTGCCAGCAGCGTGACAGTCAGCAATGAGCAGTTCTTC
TRBV6-4	TRBJ1-5	.	.	CASSWGRQSDQPQHF	TGTGCCAGCAGTTGGGGGCGACAGTCCGATCAGCCCCAGCATTTT
TRBV7-9	TRBJ1-2	few	.	CASSSRGGAPGYTF	TGTGCCAGCAGCTCCCGCGGAGGTGCTCCCGGCTACACCTTC
TRBV20-1	TRBJ1-2	.	.	CSEPWGILGYTF	TGCAGTGAGCCCTGGGGAATATTGGGCTACACCTTC
TRBV15	TRBJ2-3	.	.	CATSRVSGLGITDTQYF	TGTGCCACCAGCAGAGTGTCCGGGCTAGGGATCACAGATACGCAGTATTTT
TRBV28	TRBJ2-1	.	.	CASSLPTLSRAQFF	TGTGCCAGCAGTTTACCCACCCTTAGCCGGGCGCAGTTCTTC
TRBV7-2	TRBJ2-1	many	TRBD1	CASSPSGQVSNEQFF	TGTGCCAGCAGCCCGTCGGGACAGGTGAGCAATGAGCAGTTCTTC
TRBV2	TRBJ2-2	many	TRBD2	CASSEAPLSGGLTGELFF	TGTGCCAGCAGTGAAGCCCCCCTGAGCGGGGGGCTCACCGGGGAGCTGTTTTTT
TRBV6-5	TRBJ2-2	.	TRBD2	CASSYSILAGYTGELFF	TGTGCCAGCAGTTACTCTATCCTAGCGGGATACACCGGGGAGCTGTTTTTT
TRBV3-1	TRBJ1-2	.	.	CASSQEGRGYTF	TGTGCCAGCAGCCAAGAGGGTCGCGGCTACACCTTC
TRBV7-9	TRBJ2-7	few	TRBD1	CASSLAGQSYEQYF	TGTGCCAGCAGCTTAGCGGGACAGTCCTACGAGCAGTACTTC
TRBV28	TRBJ1-4	.	.	CASSFGGTGQNEKLFF	TGTGCCAGCAGTTTCGGGGGCACAGGTCAGAATGAAAAACTGTTTTTT
TRBV29-1	TRBJ2-1	many	.	CSVRPPGTAEQFF	TGCAGCGTTCGCCCTCCCGGGACGGCAGAGCAGTTCTTC
TRBV5-1	TRBJ2-2	few	TRBD1	CASSPLGQGPGELFF	TGCGCCAGCAGCCCCCTAGGACAGGGGCCCGGGGAGCTGTTTTTT
TRBV9	TRBJ1-1	few	.	CASSVDQERNTEAFF	TGTGCCAGCAGCGTAGACCAGGAGCGGAACACTGAAGCTTTCTTT
TRBV5-6	TRBJ1-4	few	TRBD1	CASTLRGQGKEKLFF	TGTGCCAGCACACTGAGGGGACAGGGTAAAGAAAAACTGTTTTTT
TRBV28	TRBJ1-1	.	.	CASTEDKVNTEAFF	TGTGCCAGCACAGAGGACAAGGTGAACACTGAAGCTTTCTTT
TRBV20-1	TRBJ2-7	.	.	CSARVTEYEQYF	TGCAGTGCTAGAGTCACGGAATACGAGCAGTACTTC
TRBV24-1	TRBJ2-2	few	TRBD2	CATSDPNRSGMNTGELFF	TGTGCCACCAGTGACCCAAACCGTAGCGGGATGAACACCGGGGAGCTGTTTTTT
TRBV13	TRBJ2-2	many	TRBD2	CASSLRPLLAGVGTGELFF	TGTGCCAGCAGCCTCAGGCCTTTACTAGCGGGAGTCGGCACCGGGGAGCTGTTTTTT
TRBV11-2	TRBJ1-1	few	TRBD1	CASSSTTRGFTEAFF	TGTGCCAGCAGCTCTACAACCAGGGGGTTCACTGAAGCTTTCTTT
TRBV9	TRBJ2-1	many	TRBD2	CASSASPGLAGGWTYNEQFF	TGTGCCAGCAGCGCTTCTCCGGGACTAGCGGGAGGGTGGACCTACAATGAGCAGTTCTTC
TRBV6-6	TRBJ2-5	.	TRBD2	CASSYSSGGTQYF	TGTGCCAGCAGTTACTCTAGCGGGGGAACCCAGTACTTC
TRBV12-3/TRBV12-4	TRBJ1-1	.	TRBD1	CASRSTGQPIEAFF	TGTGCCAGCAGGTCTACGGGACAGCCCATAGAAGCTTTCTTT
TRBV15	TRBJ2-1	few	TRBD2	CATSRGPSGAYNEQFF	TGTGCCACCAGCAGAGGCCCTAGCGGGGCCTACAATGAGCAGTTCTTC
TRBV28	TRBJ1-2	.	.	CATMPGYYGYTF	TGTGCCACCATGCCAGGTTATTATGGCTACACCTTC
TRBV29-1	TRBJ2-7	.	TRBD2	CSVDSGRGNEQYF	TGCAGCGTCGATAGCGGGAGAGGAAACGAGCAGTACTTC
TRBV5-1	TRBJ1-1	.	.	CASKGTVNTEAFF	TGCGCCAGCAAAGGGACGGTGAACACTGAAGCTTTCTTT